These 22 T cell receptor beta chains were all obtained from the same sample, sequenced in a study of blood T cells in healthy people across ages. For the second PCR, which ran for roughly 6 to 11 cycles, a sample-barcoded 5' primer and a J-beta primer mix were used. Each CDR3 protein is one row after TCRdb ran MiXCR on the 5' RACE reads. The sample includes hundreds of thousands of distinct CDR3 sequences, about three fifths of them seen just once. Sequences were obtained from blood. The receptors were gathered from a man between 25 and 39 years old in good health.

The CDR3 is CASSLLTGEEYF. CDR3 DNA sequence: TGTGCCAGCAGCCTACTAACAGGGGAGGAGTACTTC. The chain carries TRBV3-1 and TRBJ2-5; TRBD1 is a possible D gene (7 bases). Germline loops: CDR1 LGHDT, CDR2 YNNKEL (reference sequence). CDR3 length equals 12 residues. The V and J ends lost 4 bases and 12 bases respectively, with 15 bases between them.

This chain joins TRBV10-3 and TRBJ1-6; D uncertain. CDR3 length equals 16 residues. Trimming pared 3 bases from V and 0 bases from J, leaving 9 bases between. Germline assignment: CDR1 ENHRY and CDR2 SYGVKD. In nucleotides, the CDR3 is TGTGCCATCAGTGAACTAGCTAGCTCCTATAATTCACCCCTCCACTTT. Its protein is CAISELASSYNSPLHF.

Written as DNA, the CDR3 is TGTGCCAGCAGCCCAGGGACCTCTGGGGCCAACGTCCTGACTTTC. Translation gives CASSPGTSGANVLTF. The chain uses TRBV7-9 and TRBJ2-6; tentatively, D is TRBD1 or TRBD2 (5 bases each). Trimming removed 5 bases at V and 0 bases at J, with 8 bases between. The CDR3 length is 15 residues. Germline CDR1 SEHNR, CDR2 FQNEAQ (reference sequence).

The genes are TRBV2 and TRBJ2-5; D uncertain. Germline V gene sequence: CDR1 SNHLY, CDR2 FYNNEI. The CDR3 totals 12 residues. V shed 7 bases and J shed 0 bases, with 6 bases lying between them. CDR3 in amino acids: CASNVYQETQYF. In DNA form, the CDR3 reads TGTGCCAGCAACGTGTACCAAGAGACCCAGTACTTC.

The rearrangement uses TRBV27 and TRBJ2-2, with D hard to call. Trimming left V 7 bases short and J 8 bases short, with 17 bases between. The CDR3 extends over 14 amino acids. Germline CDR1 MNHEY, CDR2 SMNVEV (reference sequence). CDR3 nucleotide sequence: TGTGCCAGCACTTACGGGCACCGCGGAGGGGAGCTGTTTTTT. Residues: CASTYGHRGGELFF.

The chain links TRBV10-3 to TRBJ1-2; weak D call: TRBD1 (5 bases). Germline CDR1 reads ENHRY; CDR2 reads SYGVKD. The CDR3 runs to 13 residues. The V end was cut by 2 bases, the J end by 6 bases, with 10 bases between. CDR3 sequence: CAISETEGNGYTF. As DNA, the CDR3 is TGTGCCATCAGTGAGACGGAGGGGAATGGCTACACCTTC.

This clonotype has just a few counts. The rearrangement links TRBV11-1 to TRBJ2-5; a possible D gene is TRBD1 (6 bases). CDR3 length: 15 amino acids. Germline V gene lookup returns CDR1 SGHAT and CDR2 FQDESV (reference sequence). The ends were cut back, 5 bases at V and 5 bases at J, with 18 bases in the middle. The CDR3 reads CASSQRTENWETQYF. The CDR3 DNA is TGTGCCAGCAGCCAAAGGACAGAGAATTGGGAGACCCAGTACTTC.

V and J are TRBV12-5 and TRBJ1-5; 9 positions agree with TRBD1. The CDR3 extends over 14 amino acids. V was clipped by 5 bases and J by 4 bases; unmatched bases: 3. Germline values: CDR1 LGHNT, CDR2 FRNRAP. The CDR3: CASGGQGPNQPQHF. The CDR3 DNA follows: TGTGCTAGTGGTGGACAGGGGCCAAATCAGCCCCAGCATTTT. The full variable domain, in which reference TRBV12-5 and TRBJ1-5 provide the parts outside the CDR3, is DARVTQTPRHKVTEMGQEVTMRCQPILGHNTVFWYRQTMMQGLELLAYFRNRAPLDDSGMPKDRFSAEMPDATLATLKIQPSEPRDSAVYFCASGGQGPNQPQHFGDGTRLSIL.

The chain is built from TRBV5-1 and TRBJ2-5, with 9 nucleotides matching TRBD1. The CDR3 has 12 amino acids. CDR1 and CDR2 (germline): SGHRS, YFSETQ. V dropped 9 bases and J dropped 11; count of bases not matched to a gene: 11. The CDR3 DNA follows: TGCGCCACCAGTCCGGGACAGGGACAGCAGTACTTC. Translated, it gives CATSPGQGQQYF.

This chain joins TRBV6-2 or TRBV6-3 and TRBJ1-2, with D perhaps TRBD1 (5 bases). Deletions cut 0 bases from V and 4 bases from J, with 12 bases between. The germline CDR1 and CDR2 sequences are MNHEY and SVGEGT. The CDR3 is made up of 15 amino acids. The CDR3 loop is CASSYSAGTSYGYTF. The CDR3 nucleotides read TGTGCCAGCAGTTACTCTGCAGGGACCAGCTATGGCTACACCTTC.

The J gene is TRBJ2-5, the V gene TRBV7-2; 12 nucleotides agree with TRBD2. Losses at the gene ends were 3 bases for V and 11 bases for J; bases not matched to a gene: 10. CDR1 SGHTA and CDR2 FQGNSA come from the germline V gene. The CDR3 runs to 15 residues. The CDR3 bases are TGTGCCAGCAGCTTCCTAGCGGGAGGGCGGAATGAGCAGTACTTC. Protein product: CASSFLAGGRNEQYF.

This chain links TRBV20-1 with TRBJ2-5, with a tentative D call TRBD2 (7 bases). CDR3 length: 21 amino acids. The germline V gene has CDR1 DFQATT and CDR2 SNEGSKA (reference sequence). Trimming shortened V by 3 bases and J by 2 bases, and 34 bases separated the two germline ends. In DNA, the CDR3 is TGCAGTGCTAGTCCCGAAAACTTCCGGTGGGGGGGCGCCCCCGATCAAGAGACCCAGTACTTC. Its translation is CSASPENFRWGGAPDQETQYF.

The chain uses TRBV11-1 and TRBJ2-1; TRBD1 might be the D (7 bases). Trimming took 5 bases from V and 5 from J, leaving 16 bases between them. The CDR3 runs to 15 residues. Germline CDR1 and CDR2: SGHAT and FQDESV (reference sequence). CDR3 DNA: TGTGCCAGCAGCCAGGAGGGGGCGAGTGACAATGAGCAGTTCTTC. Protein product: CASSQEGASDNEQFF.

This clonotype was counted only a few times. The chain carries TRBV10-3 and TRBJ1-6; D unresolved. Trimming removed 0 bases at V and 0 bases at J, with 6 bases between. The germline CDR1 and CDR2 sequences are ENHRY and SYGVKD. This CDR3 contains 16 residues. CDR3 DNA sequence: TGTGCCATCAGTGAGTCGGGTAACTCCTATAATTCACCCCTCCACTTT. Translation: CAISESGNSYNSPLHF.

This sequence joins TRBV7-8 and TRBJ2-1; 9 bases map to TRBD2. Trimming at V came to 10 bases and at J to 10 bases, leaving 8 bases not matched to a gene. CDR1 and CDR2 from the germline V gene are SGHVS and FQNEAQ. This CDR3 is 12 amino acids long. CDR3 DNA sequence: TGTGCCACCTCGCGGGGGGGCTGGGAGCAGTTCTTC. Protein sequence: CATSRGGWEQFF.

V and J are TRBV4-2 and TRBJ2-1, with 9 bases matching TRBD2. CDR3 length: 13 residues. V was pared by 8 bases and J by 6 bases, with 5 bases of the junction left unmatched. The germline V gene has CDR1 LGHNA and CDR2 YNFKEQ. The CDR3 here is CASRGAGGNEQFF. CDR3 bases: TGTGCCAGCCGGGGAGCGGGGGGCAATGAGCAGTTCTTC.

The chain joins TRBV6-2 or TRBV6-3 to TRBJ2-1; D assignment may be TRBD1 or TRBD2 (5 bases each). From germline, CDR1 is MNHEY and CDR2 SVGEGT. The CDR3 consists of 14 residues. V was cut by 6 bases and J by 6 bases, with 15 bases left in between. This CDR3 is CASSRGSKSNEQFF. In DNA, the CDR3 is TGTGCCAGCAGCCGGGGCAGCAAGTCCAATGAGCAGTTCTTC.

This rearrangement joins TRBV10-2 to TRBJ1-5, with D tentatively TRBD1 (5 bases). The V end lost 11 bases, the J end lost 2 bases, and 25 bases lay between the germline ends. CDR3 length: 17 residues. Germline V lookup: CDR1 WSHSY, CDR2 SAAADI. CDR3: CASHGGRKFSGNQPQHF. The CDR3 DNA reads TGCGCCTCCCACGGGGGAAGAAAATTTTCGGGCAATCAGCCCCAGCATTTT.

This clonotype was recorded once. The chain carries TRBV6-2 or TRBV6-3 and TRBJ2-4; TRBD1 or TRBD2 may be the D gene (5 bases each). CDR1 and CDR2 from the germline V gene are MNHEY and SVGEGT. The CDR3 length is 11 residues. V lost 6 bases and J lost 13, with 13 bases in between. This chain's CDR3 is CASSQGRKQYF. Here the CDR3 DNA reads TGTGCCAGCAGCCAGGGACGGAAACAGTACTTC.

V and J are TRBV11-2 and TRBJ2-3, with D perhaps TRBD2 (10 bases). CDR1 and CDR2 from the germline V gene are SGHAT and FQNNGV. This CDR3 is 22 amino acids long. V lost 5 bases, J lost 3 bases, and 36 bases lay in between. For the CDR3, the DNA is TGTGCCAGCAGCCCAGGGGGTTTCAGCGGGACAGGGACGGGACTAGCGACAGATACGCAGTATTTT. Encoded protein: CASSPGGFSGTGTGLATDTQYF.

V gene TRBV7-9 combines with J gene TRBJ1-1; 9 bases match TRBD1. CDR1 is SEHNR, CDR2 FQNEAQ, per germline (reference sequence). Unmatched junction bases numbered 6, after V lost 6 bases and J lost 4 bases. CDR3 length: 14 amino acids. DNA for the CDR3: TGTGCCAGCAGGGGACAGGGAGGATTCACTGAAGCTTTCTTT. Protein: CASRGQGGFTEAFF.

This rearrangement joins TRBV28 to TRBJ1-6; D is unresolved. The CDR3 extends over 13 amino acids. V was cut by 7 bases and J by 6 bases, with 10 bases left in between. The germline CDR1 and CDR2 sequences are MDHEN and SYDVKM. The CDR3 DNA reads as TGTGCCAGCACGGGCGAGATTAATTCACCCCTCCACTTT. Translating gives CASTGEINSPLHF.